The TCR beta chain described here comes from a study of T cell responses to AZD1222 COVID-19 vaccine. This clone was seen only once. V gave up 4 bases and J gave up 5 bases, with 9 bases separating them. CDR1 and CDR2 (germline): LNHDA, SQIVND (reference sequence). The CDR3 extends over 13 amino acids. The table came from immunoSEQ multiplex PCR; TCRdb's copy has only in-frame clones and leaves some out. The sample has about 86,000 clones; over 75% are singletons. Sequenced here: peripheral blood, sampled 28 days after the second AZD1222 dose. The rearrangement links TRBV19 to TRBJ1-3; perhaps TRBD1 as D (6 bases). The sequence was obtained from an adult who received the AZD1222 COVID-19 vaccine. CDR3 coding DNA: TGTGCCAGTAGTACAGGACAGAGAAACACCATATATTTT. Translating it yields CASSTGQRNTIYF.